Sequencing of this T cell receptor beta chain was carried out in a study of siplizumab effects on memory and regulatory T cells. Overall study findings and caveats: The authors mapped only a minor fraction of alloreactive clones to unstimulated subsets. Suppressive activity of Tregs proliferating in siplizumab cultures remained unconfirmed.

Note on this clone: Its antigen is unidentified.

Assays examined 90,000 to 100,000 TCR templates per sample. Some clones are missing from TCRdb's copy, which holds only in-frame ones; the method was immunoSEQ multiplex PCR. The sample yields about 15,000 clones, 40% to 45% seen once. Researchers maintained the mixed lymphocyte reaction cells in coculture at 37°C for five to six days. The germline V gene has CDR1 SGHVS and CDR2 FQNEAQ. Trimming took off 5 bases at V and 0 bases at J, with 12 bases between the two ends. The length of the CDR3 is 15 residues. This clonotype originated in a human donor in good health; the cells came from an allogeneic mixed lymphocyte reaction. Some clones in this sample may be carry-over from other donors' samples. The sample was CFSE-low (dividing) CD4+ T cells sorted from an allogeneic mixed lymphocyte reaction. The chain combines TRBV7-8 with TRBJ2-3, with a possible D match to TRBD2 (7 bases). CDR3 protein: CASSQGGGSTDTQYF. DNA for the CDR3: TGTGCCAGCAGCCAAGGGGGAGGGAGCACAGATACGCAGTATTTT.